These 9 T cell receptor beta chains share one sample of origin, sequenced in a study of cytomegalovirus exposure and HLA in healthy donors. Assay: immunoSEQ multiplex PCR; the TCRdb copy retains only in-frame clones and omits some. The sample comprises some 90,000 clones, around 85% of which are singletons, and 3% to 4% rests with the top ten. Sequencing input: PBMCs. The receptors here all came from a woman aged 25-40 years in good health and CMV-seronegative.

This chain's CDR3 is CASSGDIGAFF. CDR3 nucleotides: TGTGCCAGCAGTGGGGACATCGGAGCTTTCTTT. V and J are TRBV25-1 and TRBJ1-1; tentative D call: TRBD1 (6 bases). The V end lost 4 bases, the J end lost 10 bases, and 10 bases lay between the germline ends. Germline V gene sequence: CDR1 MGHDK, CDR2 SYGVNS. The CDR3 extends over 11 amino acids.

This chain links TRBV29-1 with TRBJ1-2; a weak D match, TRBD1 (6 bases). The V end lost 3 bases, the J end lost 4 bases, and 15 bases lay between the germline ends. Germline loops: CDR1 SQVTM, CDR2 ANQGSEA. The CDR3 has 14 amino acids. CDR3 in amino acids: CSVDVAGQSYGYTF. In nucleotides, the CDR3 is TGCAGCGTTGATGTGGCTGGACAGAGCTATGGCTACACCTTC.

This CDR3 is CASSRRLQETQYF. DNA for the CDR3: TGTGCCAGCAGCCGGCGGCTCCAAGAGACCCAGTACTTC. The chain joins TRBV4-2 to TRBJ2-5; D is unclear. Trimming took off 4 bases at V and 1 base at J, with 7 bases between the two ends. The CDR3 sequence is 13 residues long. Per the germline V gene, CDR1 is LGHNA and CDR2 is YNFKEQ.

The chain has TRBV6-5 and TRBJ2-7; 7 nucleotides agree with TRBD2. The V gene end was trimmed by 2 bases and the J gene end by 2 bases; junction bases not matched to a gene: 9. Germline V lookup: CDR1 MNHEY, CDR2 SVGAGI. The CDR3 is made up of 16 amino acids. CDR3 sequence (DNA): TGTGCCAGCAGTTACCGTGTGGGGGGGTTTCCCTACGAGCAGTACTTC. It encodes CASSYRVGGFPYEQYF.

V usage is TRBV9 and J usage is TRBJ2-1; D possibly corresponds to TRBD2 (6 bases). This CDR3 spans 14 amino acids. Germline values: CDR1 SGDLS, CDR2 YYNGEE. Trimming removed 1 base at V and 9 bases at J, with 14 bases between. CDR3 nucleotides: TGTGCCAGCAGCGTATCGGGACTCTTGAGTGAGCAGTTCTTC. Protein sequence: CASSVSGLLSEQFF.

This chain links TRBV7-2 with TRBJ1-5; D is ambiguous. Between the trimmed V and J ends, which lost 5 bases and 7 bases, there was a span of 12 bases. CDR3 size: 13 residues. CDR1 and CDR2 (germline): SGHTA, FQGNSA. The CDR3 sequence is CASSAAGWQPQHF. The CDR3, as DNA: TGTGCCAGCAGCGCAGCGGGGTGGCAGCCCCAGCATTTT.

The chain carries TRBV28 and TRBJ2-1, with D possibly being TRBD2 (5 bases). This CDR3 has 12 amino acids. Trimming removed 6 bases from V and 7 bases from J, with 10 bases in between. CDR1 MDHEN and CDR2 SYDVKM come from the germline V gene. The CDR3 is CASSRTRNEQFF. The CDR3 coding sequence is TGTGCCAGCAGCCGAACTAGAAATGAGCAGTTCTTC.

This clone has just one count. The J gene is TRBJ1-1, the V gene TRBV18, with 10 bases identical to TRBD1. V shed 8 bases, J shed 3 bases, and the junction held 9 bases outside the gene matches. Per the germline V gene, CDR1 is KGHSH and CDR2 is LQKENI. The CDR3 runs 15 residues. CDR3 in amino acids: CASQPVGTGDTEAFF. The CDR3 region has the DNA TGTGCCAGCCAACCAGTCGGGACAGGGGACACTGAAGCTTTCTTT.

This sequence joins TRBV29-1 and TRBJ1-1, with 8 positions matching TRBD1. V was clipped by 4 bases and J by 0 bases; unmatched bases: 7. This CDR3 has 15 residues. Germline CDR1 SQVTM, CDR2 ANQGSEA. Written as DNA, the CDR3 is TGCAGCGTTGTCAGGGGGCCTACTCTGAACACTGAAGCTTTCTTT. Residues: CSVVRGPTLNTEAFF. The full variable domain, its missing parts supplied by reference TRBV29-1 and TRBJ1-1, is SAVISQKPSRDICQRGTSLTIQCQVDSQVTMMFWYRQQPGQSLTLIATANQGSEATYESGFVIDKFPISRPNLTFSTLTVSNMSPEDSSIYLCSVVRGPTLNTEAFFGQGTRLTVV.